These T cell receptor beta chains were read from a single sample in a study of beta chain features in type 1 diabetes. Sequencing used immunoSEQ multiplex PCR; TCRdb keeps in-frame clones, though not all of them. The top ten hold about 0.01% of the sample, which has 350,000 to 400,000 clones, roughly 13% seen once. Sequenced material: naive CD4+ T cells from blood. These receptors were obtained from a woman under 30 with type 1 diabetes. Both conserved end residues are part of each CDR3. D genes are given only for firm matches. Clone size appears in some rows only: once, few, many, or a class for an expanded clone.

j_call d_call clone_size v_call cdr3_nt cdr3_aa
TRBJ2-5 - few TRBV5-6 TGTGCCAGCAGCTTGGGCCAGGGGCCCCAAGAGACCCAGTACTTC CASSLGQGPQETQYF
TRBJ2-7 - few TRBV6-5 TGTGCCAGCAGGAGAGGAAAGGAGGAGTCCTACGAGCAGTACTTC CASRRGKEESYEQYF
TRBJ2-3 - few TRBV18 TGTGCCAGCTCACCCACAGCGGACGCTGTGGGGGATACGCAGTATTTT CASSPTADAVGDTQYF
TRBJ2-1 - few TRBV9 TGTGCCAGCAGCACCCGACTAGACACTGGGCTGGGGAATGAGCAGTTCTTC CASSTRLDTGLGNEQFF
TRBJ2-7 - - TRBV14 TGTGCCAGCAGCCACGGTGCGGGAACCCTCGAGCAGTACTTC CASSHGAGTLEQYF
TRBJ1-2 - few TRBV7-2 TGTGCCAGCAGCTTAGATCAGATCTATGGCTACACCTTC CASSLDQIYGYTF
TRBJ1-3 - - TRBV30 TGTGCCTGGAGTGTGGCCCACGGAAACACCATATATTTT CAWSVAHGNTIYF
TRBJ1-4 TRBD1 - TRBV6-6 TGTGCCAGCAGTTACGGCACAGGGGGAGAAAAACTGTTTTTT CASSYGTGGEKLFF
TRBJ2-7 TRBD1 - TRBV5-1 TGCGCCAGCAGCGTTACAGGGGACCACGAGCAGTACTTC CASSVTGDHEQYF
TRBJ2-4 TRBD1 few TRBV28 TGTGCCAGCAGTTTAAGGGGACAGCCTCTAGCCAAAAACATTCAGTACTTC CASSLRGQPLAKNIQYF
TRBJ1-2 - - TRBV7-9 TGTGCCAGCAGCTTACCAGGGGAATCGAATGGCTACACCTTC CASSLPGESNGYTF
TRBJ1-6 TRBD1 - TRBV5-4 TGTGCCAGCAGCTTTAAGTATGGAGACAGGGCTAATTCACCCCTCCACTTT CASSFKYGDRANSPLHF
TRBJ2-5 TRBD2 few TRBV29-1 TGCAGCGTTGTGTTTTTTCGACTAGCTTCGGGAGAGACCCAGTACTTC CSVVFFRLASGETQYF